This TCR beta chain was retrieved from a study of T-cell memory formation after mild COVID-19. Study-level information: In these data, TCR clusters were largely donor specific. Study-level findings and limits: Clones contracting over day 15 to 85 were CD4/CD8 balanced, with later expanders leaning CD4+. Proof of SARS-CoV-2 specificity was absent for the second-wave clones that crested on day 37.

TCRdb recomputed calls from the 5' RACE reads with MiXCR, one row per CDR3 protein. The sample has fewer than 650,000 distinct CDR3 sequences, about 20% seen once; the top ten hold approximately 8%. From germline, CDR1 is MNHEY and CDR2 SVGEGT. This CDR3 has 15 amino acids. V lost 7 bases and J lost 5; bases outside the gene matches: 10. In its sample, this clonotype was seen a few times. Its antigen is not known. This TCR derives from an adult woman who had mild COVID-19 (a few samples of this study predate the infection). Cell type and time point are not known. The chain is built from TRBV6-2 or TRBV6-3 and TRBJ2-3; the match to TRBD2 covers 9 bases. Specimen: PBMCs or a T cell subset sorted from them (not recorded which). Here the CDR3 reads CASTPGLALGDTQYF. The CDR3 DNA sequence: TGTGCCAGCACCCCGGGACTAGCTTTAGGAGATACGCAGTATTTT.